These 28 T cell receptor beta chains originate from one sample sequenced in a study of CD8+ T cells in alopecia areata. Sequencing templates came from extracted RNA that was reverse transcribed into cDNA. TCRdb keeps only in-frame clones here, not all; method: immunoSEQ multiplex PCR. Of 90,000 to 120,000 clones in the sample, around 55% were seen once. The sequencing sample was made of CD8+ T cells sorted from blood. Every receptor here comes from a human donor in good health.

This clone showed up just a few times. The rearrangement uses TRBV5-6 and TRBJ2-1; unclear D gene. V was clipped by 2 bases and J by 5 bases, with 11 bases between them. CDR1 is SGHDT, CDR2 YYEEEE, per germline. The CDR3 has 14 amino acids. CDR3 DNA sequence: TGTGCCAGCAGCTTTACGACAAGTCACAATGAGCAGTTCTTC. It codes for CASSFTTSHNEQFF.

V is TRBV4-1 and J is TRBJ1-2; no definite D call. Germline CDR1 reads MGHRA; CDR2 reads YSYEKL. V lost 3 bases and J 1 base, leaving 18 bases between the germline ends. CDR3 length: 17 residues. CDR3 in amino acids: CASSHAGQVAFNYGYTF. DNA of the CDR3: TGCGCCAGCAGCCACGCCGGGCAGGTGGCGTTTAACTATGGCTACACCTTC.

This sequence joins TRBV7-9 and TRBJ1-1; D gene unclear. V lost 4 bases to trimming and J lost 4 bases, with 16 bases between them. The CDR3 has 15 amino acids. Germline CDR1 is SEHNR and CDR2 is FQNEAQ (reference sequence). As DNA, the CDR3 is TGTGCCAGCAGCTCCGCCCTTGGTTTCGGCACTGAAGCTTTCTTT. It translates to CASSSALGFGTEAFF.

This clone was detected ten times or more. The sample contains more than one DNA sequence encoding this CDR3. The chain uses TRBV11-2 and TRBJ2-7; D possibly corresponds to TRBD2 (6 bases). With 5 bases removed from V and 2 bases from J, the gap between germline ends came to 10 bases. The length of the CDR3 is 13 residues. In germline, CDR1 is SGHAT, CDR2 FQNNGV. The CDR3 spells CASSISGTYEQYF. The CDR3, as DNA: TGTGCCAGCAGCATTAGCGGAACCTACGAGCAGTACTTC. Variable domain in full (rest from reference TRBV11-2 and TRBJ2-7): EAGVAQSPRYKIIEKRQSVAFWCNPISGHATLYWYQQILGQGPKLLIQFQNNGVVDDSQLPKDRFSAERLKGVDSTLKIQPAKLEDSAVYLCASSISGTYEQYFGPGTRLTVT.

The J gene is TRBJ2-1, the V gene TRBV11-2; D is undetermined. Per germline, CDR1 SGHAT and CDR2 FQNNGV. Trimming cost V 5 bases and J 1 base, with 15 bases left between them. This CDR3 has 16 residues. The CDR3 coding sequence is TGTGCCAGCAGCACTCATACTCGCGTATCCTACAATGAGCAGTTCTTC. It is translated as CASSTHTRVSYNEQFF. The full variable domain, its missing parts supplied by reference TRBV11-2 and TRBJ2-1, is EAGVAQSPRYKIIEKRQSVAFWCNPISGHATLYWYQQILGQGPKLLIQFQNNGVVDDSQLPKDRFSAERLKGVDSTLKIQPAKLEDSAVYLCASSTHTRVSYNEQFFGPGTRLTVL.

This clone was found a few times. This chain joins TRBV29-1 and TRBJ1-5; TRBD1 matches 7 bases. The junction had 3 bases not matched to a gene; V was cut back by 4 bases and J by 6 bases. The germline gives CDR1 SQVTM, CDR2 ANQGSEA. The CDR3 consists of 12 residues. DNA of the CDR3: TGCAGCGTTGGAGGGGGCAGTCAGCCCCAGCATTTT. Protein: CSVGGGSQPQHF.

The CDR3 loop reads CASRSLRGYTF. The CDR3 nucleotides read TGTGCCAGCAGGTCCCTCCGCGGCTACACCTTC. This chain links TRBV2 with TRBJ1-2, with D unresolved. Trimming shortened V by 6 bases and J by 8 bases, and 10 bases separated the two germline ends. There are 11 residues in the CDR3. Germline values: CDR1 SNHLY, CDR2 FYNNEI.

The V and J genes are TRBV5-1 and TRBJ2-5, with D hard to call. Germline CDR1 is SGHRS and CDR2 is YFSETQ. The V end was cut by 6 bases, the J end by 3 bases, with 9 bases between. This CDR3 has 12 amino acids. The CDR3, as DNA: TGCGCCAGCACATCTGAAGAAGAGACCCAGTACTTC. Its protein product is CASTSEEETQYF.

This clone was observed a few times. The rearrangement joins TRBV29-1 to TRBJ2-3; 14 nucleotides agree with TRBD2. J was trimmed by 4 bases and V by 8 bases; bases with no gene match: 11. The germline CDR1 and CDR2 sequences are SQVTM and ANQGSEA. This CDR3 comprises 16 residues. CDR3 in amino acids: CSIGTSGGPGPDTQYF. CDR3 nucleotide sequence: TGCAGCATCGGGACTAGCGGGGGCCCCGGCCCAGATACGCAGTATTTT.

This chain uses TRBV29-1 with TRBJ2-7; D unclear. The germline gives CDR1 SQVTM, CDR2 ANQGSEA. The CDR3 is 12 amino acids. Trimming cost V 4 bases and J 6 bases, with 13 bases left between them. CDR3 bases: TGCAGCGTTGCGGTCAGAAGTTCCGAGCAGTACTTC. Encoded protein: CSVAVRSSEQYF.

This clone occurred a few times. The CDR3 DNA follows: TGTGCCAGCAGCGGCGGACGGGGTGGCTACACCTTC. Its protein is CASSGGRGGYTF. The chain has TRBV9 and TRBJ1-2; D not resolved. CDR1 is SGDLS, CDR2 YYNGEE, per germline. Deletions cut 3 bases from V and 7 bases from J, with 10 bases between. The CDR3 contains 12 residues.

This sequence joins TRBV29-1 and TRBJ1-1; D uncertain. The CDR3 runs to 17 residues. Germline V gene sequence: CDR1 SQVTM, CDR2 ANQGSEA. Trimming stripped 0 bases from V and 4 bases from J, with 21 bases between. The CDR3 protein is CSVEELRVGRSGTEAFF. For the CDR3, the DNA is TGCAGCGTTGAAGAATTGAGGGTTGGTAGATCGGGCACTGAAGCTTTCTTT. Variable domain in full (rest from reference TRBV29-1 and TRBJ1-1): SAVISQKPSRDICQRGTSLTIQCQVDSQVTMMFWYRQQPGQSLTLIATANQGSEATYESGFVIDKFPISRPNLTFSTLTVSNMSPEDSSIYLCSVEELRVGRSGTEAFFGQGTRLTVV.

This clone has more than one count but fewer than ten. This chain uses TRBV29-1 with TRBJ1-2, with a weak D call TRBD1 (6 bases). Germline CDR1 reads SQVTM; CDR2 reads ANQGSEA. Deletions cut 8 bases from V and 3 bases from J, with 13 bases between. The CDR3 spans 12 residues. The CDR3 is CSIPGGYYGYTF. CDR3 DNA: TGCAGCATCCCGGGGGGCTACTATGGCTACACCTTC.

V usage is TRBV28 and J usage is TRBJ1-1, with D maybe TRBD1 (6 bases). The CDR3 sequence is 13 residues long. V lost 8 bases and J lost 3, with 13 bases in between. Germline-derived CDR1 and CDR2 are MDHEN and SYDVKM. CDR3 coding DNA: TGTGCCAGCCGGGACAACTGGGACACTGAAGCTTTCTTT. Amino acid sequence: CASRDNWDTEAFF.

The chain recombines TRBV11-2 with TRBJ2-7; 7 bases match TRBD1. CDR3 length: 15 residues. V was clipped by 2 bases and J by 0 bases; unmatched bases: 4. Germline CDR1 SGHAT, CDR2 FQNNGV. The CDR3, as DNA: TGTGCCAGCAGCTTACTAAGGACAGGCTCCTACGAGCAGTACTTC. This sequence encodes CASSLLRTGSYEQYF.

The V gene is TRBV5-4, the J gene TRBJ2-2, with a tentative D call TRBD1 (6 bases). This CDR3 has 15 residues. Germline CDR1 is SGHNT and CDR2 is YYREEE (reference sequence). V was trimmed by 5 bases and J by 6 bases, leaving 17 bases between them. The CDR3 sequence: CASSSLGTNPGELFF. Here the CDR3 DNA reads TGTGCCAGCAGTTCCTTAGGGACAAATCCCGGGGAGCTGTTTTTT.

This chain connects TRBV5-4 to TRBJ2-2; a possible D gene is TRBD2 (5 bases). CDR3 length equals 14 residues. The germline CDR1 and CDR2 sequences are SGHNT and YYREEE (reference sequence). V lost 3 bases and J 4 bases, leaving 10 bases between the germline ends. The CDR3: CASSSGVLTGELFF. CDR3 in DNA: TGTGCCAGCAGCTCCGGGGTCCTCACCGGGGAGCTGTTTTTT. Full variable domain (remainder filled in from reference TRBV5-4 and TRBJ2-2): ETGVTQSPTHLIKTRGQQVTLRCSSQSGHNTVSWYQQALGQGPQFIFQYYREEENGRGNFPPRFSGLQFPNYSSELNVNALELDDSALYLCASSSGVLTGELFFGEGSRLTVL.

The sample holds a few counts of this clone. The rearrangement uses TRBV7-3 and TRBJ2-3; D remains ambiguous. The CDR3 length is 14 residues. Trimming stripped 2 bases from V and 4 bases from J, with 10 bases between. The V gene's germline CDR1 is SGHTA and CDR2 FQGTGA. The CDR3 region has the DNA TGTGCCAGCAGCTTAGAGCTAGGGCCAGATACGCAGTATTTT. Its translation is CASSLELGPDTQYF.

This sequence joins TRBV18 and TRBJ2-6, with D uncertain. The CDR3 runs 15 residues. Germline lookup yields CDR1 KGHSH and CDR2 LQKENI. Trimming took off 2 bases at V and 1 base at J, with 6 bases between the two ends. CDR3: CASSPLGSGANVLTF. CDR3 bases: TGTGCCAGCTCACCATTGGGGTCTGGGGCCAACGTCCTGACTTTC. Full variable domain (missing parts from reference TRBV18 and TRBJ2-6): NAGVMQNPRHLVRRRGQEARLRCSPMKGHSHVYWYRQLPEEGLKFMVYLQKENIIDESGMPKERFSAEFPKEGPSILRIQQVVRGDSAAYFCASSPLGSGANVLTFGAGSRLTVL.

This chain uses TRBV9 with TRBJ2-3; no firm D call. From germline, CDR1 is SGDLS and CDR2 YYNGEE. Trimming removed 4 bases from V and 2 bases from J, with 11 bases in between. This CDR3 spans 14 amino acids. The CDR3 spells CASSPEGLTDTQYF. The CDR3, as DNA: TGTGCCAGCAGCCCGGAAGGTCTCACAGATACGCAGTATTTT.

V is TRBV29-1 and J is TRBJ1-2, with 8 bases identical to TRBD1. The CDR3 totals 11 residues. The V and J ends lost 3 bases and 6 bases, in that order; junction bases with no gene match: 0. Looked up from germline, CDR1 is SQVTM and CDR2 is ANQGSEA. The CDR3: CSVDRGHGYTF. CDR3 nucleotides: TGCAGCGTTGACAGGGGGCATGGCTACACCTTC.

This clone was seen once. DNA for the CDR3: TGTGCCAGCAGCGCCACTAGCGGGGGTTTCTACGAGCAGTACTTC. Residues: CASSATSGGFYEQYF. The gene calls are TRBV9 and TRBJ2-7; the match to TRBD2 covers 11 bases. The CDR3 is 15 residues long. V lost 3 bases and J lost 3; bases outside the gene matches: 5. The germline gives CDR1 SGDLS, CDR2 YYNGEE.

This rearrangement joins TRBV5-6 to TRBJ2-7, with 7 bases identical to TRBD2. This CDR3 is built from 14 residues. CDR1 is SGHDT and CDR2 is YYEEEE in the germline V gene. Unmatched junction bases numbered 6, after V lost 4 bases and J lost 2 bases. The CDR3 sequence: CASSHGRGAYEQYF. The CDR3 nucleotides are TGTGCCAGCAGCCATGGACGGGGGGCCTACGAGCAGTACTTC.

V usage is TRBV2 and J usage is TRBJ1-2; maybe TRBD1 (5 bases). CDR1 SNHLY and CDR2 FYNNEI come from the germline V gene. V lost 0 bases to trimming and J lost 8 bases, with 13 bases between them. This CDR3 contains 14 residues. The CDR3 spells CASSEAAGTRGYTF. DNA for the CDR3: TGTGCCAGCAGTGAAGCCGCCGGGACTAGGGGCTACACCTTC.

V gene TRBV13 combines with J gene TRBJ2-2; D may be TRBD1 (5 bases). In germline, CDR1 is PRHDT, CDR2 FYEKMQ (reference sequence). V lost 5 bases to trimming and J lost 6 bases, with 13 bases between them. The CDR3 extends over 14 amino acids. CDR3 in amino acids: CASSPQESAGELFF. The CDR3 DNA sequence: TGTGCCAGCAGCCCACAGGAGTCCGCCGGGGAGCTGTTTTTT.

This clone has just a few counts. CDR3 DNA: TGCAGCGTTGAACAGGGCACAGATACGCAGTATTTT. Protein: CSVEQGTDTQYF. This chain joins TRBV29-1 and TRBJ2-3; D not certain. The germline V and J ends were trimmed by 2 bases and 1 base, with 4 bases remaining between them. The CDR3 has 12 residues. Germline-derived CDR1 and CDR2 are SQVTM and ANQGSEA.

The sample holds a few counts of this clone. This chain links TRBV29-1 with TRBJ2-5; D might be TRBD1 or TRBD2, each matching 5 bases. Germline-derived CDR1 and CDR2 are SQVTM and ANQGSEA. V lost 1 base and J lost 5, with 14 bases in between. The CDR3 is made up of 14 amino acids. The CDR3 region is CSVEAGDGFETQYF. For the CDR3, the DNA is TGCAGCGTTGAAGCCGGGGACGGCTTTGAGACCCAGTACTTC.

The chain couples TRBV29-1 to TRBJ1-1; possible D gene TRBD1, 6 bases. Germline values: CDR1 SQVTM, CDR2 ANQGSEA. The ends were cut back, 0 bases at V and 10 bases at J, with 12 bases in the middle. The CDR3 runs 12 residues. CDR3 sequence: CSVEDQGGGAFF. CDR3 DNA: TGCAGCGTTGAAGATCAGGGAGGGGGAGCTTTCTTT.